These 21 T cell receptor beta chains originate from one sample sequenced in a study of human T cells and chemical hapten exposure. Time point here: patch test 3, about 24 weeks after DPC sensitization. Treatment in this sample: therapeutic diphenylcyclopropenone sensitization with weekly scalp DPC. TCRdb called the RACE reads again in MiXCR, with one record for every CDR3 protein. This sample has about 84,000 distinct CDR3 sequences; roughly a tenth occur once, and the top ten carry about 3.5%. Source: whole blood, taken in connection with sensitization to the hapten diphenylcyclopropenone (DPC). The receptors stem from a woman aged 45 to 65 with alopecia areata. Some clones in this sample may be carry-over from other donors' samples.

This clonotype was seen ten or more times. V usage is TRBV3-1 and J usage is TRBJ1-3; TRBD1 is a possible D gene (5 bases). The CDR3 covers 14 residues. Germline-derived CDR1 and CDR2 are LGHDT and YNNKEL (reference sequence). Between the trimmed V and J ends, which lost 5 bases and 1 base, there was a span of 9 bases. DNA of the CDR3: TGTGCCAGCAGCGTACAGGTTTCTGGAAACACCATATATTTT. It translates to CASSVQVSGNTIYF. Filled out from reference TRBV3-1 and TRBJ1-3, the complete variable domain reads DTAVSQTPKYLVTQMGNDKSIKCEQNLGHDTMYWYKQDSKKFLKIMFSYNNKELIINETVPNRFSPKSPDKAHLNLHINSLELGDSAVYFCASSVQVSGNTIYFGEGSWLTVV.

The chain uses TRBV5-1 and TRBJ2-1; D is uncertain. Germline V gene sequence: CDR1 SGHRS, CDR2 YFSETQ. CDR3 length: 13 residues. V was pared by 4 bases and J by 4 bases, with 9 bases between. The CDR3 sequence is CASSMAAYNEQFF. CDR3 sequence (DNA): TGCGCCAGCAGCATGGCAGCGTACAATGAGCAGTTCTTC.

There are many counts of this clonotype. J is TRBJ2-1 and V is TRBV24-1; 10 bases line up with TRBD2. Germline trimming cut 2 bases from V and 4 bases from J; bases unmatched to any gene: 19. Germline V gene lookup returns CDR1 KGHDR and CDR2 SFDVKD. This CDR3 region has 21 residues. The CDR3 DNA sequence: TGTGCCACCAGTGATTCCAGGGGGCCGGCTAGCGGGAGTCGGCGTTACAATGAGCAGTTCTTC. Its protein is CATSDSRGPASGSRRYNEQFF.

This clonotype was seen repeatedly, ten times or more. The chain is built from TRBV10-3 and TRBJ2-7; 13 bases are shared with TRBD2. With V trimmed by 6 bases and J by 6 bases, 5 bases remained unmatched. The CDR3 sequence is 14 residues long. CDR1 ENHRY and CDR2 SYGVKD come from the germline V gene. Here the CDR3 reads CAISGLAGVSEQYF. CDR3 DNA sequence: TGTGCCATCAGCGGACTAGCGGGAGTCTCCGAGCAGTACTTC.

This clonotype was counted many times. The chain joins TRBV4-2 to TRBJ2-4; TRBD2 matches 14 bases. Unmatched junction bases numbered 8, after V lost 4 bases and J lost 0 bases. The CDR3 is 19 residues long. CDR1 LGHNA and CDR2 YNFKEQ come from the germline V gene. CDR3 DNA sequence: TGTGCCAGCAGCCCCCGACTAGCGGGAGGGTCAGAAGCCAAAAACATTCAGTACTTC. It is translated as CASSPRLAGGSEAKNIQYF.

In its sample, this clonotype was seen many times. V is TRBV7-3 and J is TRBJ2-1; D is unresolved. Trimming took 5 bases from V and 5 from J, leaving 16 bases between them. CDR1 is SGHTA and CDR2 is FQGTGA in the germline V gene. The CDR3 covers 15 residues. This CDR3 reads CASSAQAEINNEQFF. The CDR3 DNA is TGTGCCAGCAGCGCCCAAGCAGAGATCAACAATGAGCAGTTCTTC.

CDR3 region: CASSVGGYSNQPQHF. The CDR3 DNA sequence: TGTGCCAGCAGCGTAGGGGGATATAGCAATCAGCCCCAGCATTTT. This chain joins TRBV9 and TRBJ1-5; D uncertain. The V gene lost 0 bases and the J gene lost 0 bases, with 7 bases spanning the gap. This CDR3 region has 15 residues. Germline V lookup: CDR1 SGDLS, CDR2 YYNGEE.

At least ten counts were recorded for this clonotype. The genes are TRBV29-1 and TRBJ2-3; 9 bases line up with TRBD1. Germline CDR1 and CDR2: SQVTM and ANQGSEA. V was clipped by 8 bases and J by 0 bases; unmatched bases: 3. This CDR3 region has 13 residues. The chain's CDR3 is CSTTGGSTDTQYF. CDR3 bases: TGCAGCACGACAGGGGGAAGCACAGATACGCAGTATTTT.

Only a few counts were recorded for this clonotype. The chain couples TRBV4-1 to TRBJ1-4; TRBD1 aligns across 7 bases. The CDR3 length is 15 residues. Germline lookup yields CDR1 MGHRA and CDR2 YSYEKL. V shed 3 bases and J 3 bases; nucleotides not matched to a gene: 4. The chain's CDR3 is CASSHLGQPNEKLFF. DNA of the CDR3: TGCGCCAGCAGCCACCTGGGACAGCCTAATGAAAAACTGTTTTTT.

J is TRBJ1-5 and V is TRBV29-1, with TRBD1 identical over 10 bases. Gene TRBJ2-3 matches the end of the DNA better, so the J call may be wrong. This CDR3 region has 13 residues. CDR1 SQVTM and CDR2 ANQGSEA come from the germline V gene. The DNA for the CDR3 is TGCAGCGCTGGACAGGGGGACAATCAGCCCCAGTATTTT. This sequence encodes CSAGQGDNQPQYF.

This clonotype was observed many times. The CDR3 is CASSVTVNYGYTF. The CDR3 DNA follows: TGTGCCAGCAGTGTGACAGTTAACTATGGCTACACCTTC. V gene TRBV6-6 combines with J gene TRBJ1-2, with D maybe TRBD1 (5 bases). The V gene lost 5 bases and the J gene lost 1 base, with 8 bases spanning the gap. Per germline, CDR1 MNHNY and CDR2 SVGAGI (reference sequence). The CDR3 covers 13 residues.

This clonotype has more than one count but fewer than ten. The genes are TRBV7-8 and TRBJ2-1, with 12 bases fitting TRBD1. V lost 3 bases and J lost 13; bases outside the gene matches: 16. The CDR3 sequence is 17 residues long. Germline V CDR1 and CDR2: SGHVS, FQNEAQ. CDR3 nucleotide sequence: TGTGCCAGCAGCTTCCTCCGGGACAGGGGGCCAACAGACACACAGTTCTTC. Its translation: CASSFLRDRGPTDTQFF.

The J gene is TRBJ1-6, the V gene TRBV7-2; the match to TRBD1 covers 8 bases. The CDR3 loop spans 16 amino acids. V lost 1 base to trimming and J lost 10 bases; unmatched junction nucleotides: 9. CDR1 is SGHTA, CDR2 FQGNSA, per germline. CDR3 residues: CASSLGVGQGRSPLHF. In DNA, the CDR3 is TGTGCCAGCAGCTTAGGCGTTGGACAGGGCAGATCACCCCTCCACTTT.

The V and J genes are TRBV7-2 and TRBJ1-5, with D tentatively TRBD1 (6 bases). The CDR3 has 14 amino acids. V shed 2 bases and J shed 5 bases, with 10 bases lying between them. The germline CDR1 and CDR2 sequences are SGHTA and FQGNSA. CDR3 in amino acids: CASSLYREDQPQHF. The CDR3 nucleotides read TGTGCCAGCAGCTTATACAGGGAAGATCAGCCCCAGCATTTT.

This clonotype has only a few counts. V usage is TRBV12-3 or TRBV12-4 and J usage is TRBJ2-7; a weak D match, TRBD1 (5 bases). The V end was cut by 6 bases, the J end by 7 bases, with 16 bases between. This CDR3 is 13 amino acids long. CDR3 sequence reads: CASSPLTAPEQYF. CDR3 sequence (DNA): TGTGCCAGCAGCCCCCTGACAGCACCGGAGCAGTACTTC.

With regard to this clonotype: The junction departs from the called germline gene at one end, perhaps through a read error. V usage is TRBV5-1 and J usage is TRBJ2-1; 8 bases are shared with TRBD2. This CDR3 has 14 amino acids. CDR1 SGHRS and CDR2 YFSETQ come from the germline V gene. CDR3 sequence reads: CASSQAGGYNEQLF. CDR3 sequence (DNA): TGCGCCAGCAGCCAGGCGGGGGGATACAATGAGCAGCTCTTC.

This clonotype was seen more than once but under ten times. The chain combines TRBV29-1 with TRBJ2-3; 7 positions match TRBD2. Germline V gene lookup returns CDR1 SQVTM and CDR2 ANQGSEA. This CDR3 is 14 amino acids long. V dropped 4 bases and J dropped 3; count of bases not matched to a gene: 7. CDR3 nucleotides: TGCAGCGTTGGGTTTGCGGGAGTTACAGATACGCAGTATTTT. Translation gives CSVGFAGVTDTQYF.

A few counts support this clonotype. The gene calls are TRBV11-2 and TRBJ2-2; D ambiguous. Trimming removed 3 bases from V and 1 base from J, with 12 bases in between. Germline CDR1 reads SGHAT; CDR2 reads FQNNGV. This CDR3 is 16 amino acids long. The CDR3 reads CASSLRSARNTGELFF. As DNA, the CDR3 is TGTGCCAGCAGCTTGAGGAGCGCGAGGAACACCGGGGAGCTGTTTTTT.

This clonotype was seen a few times. The CDR3, as DNA: TGTGCCAGCAGCTCCGCCGGGACATTCCCTCCCGATCTCCCCTACGAGCAGTACTTC. This sequence encodes CASSSAGTFPPDLPYEQYF. V and J are TRBV6-2 or TRBV6-3 and TRBJ2-7, with D tentatively TRBD1 (6 bases). The V gene's germline CDR1 is MNHEY and CDR2 SVGEGT. With 6 bases removed from V and 2 bases from J, the gap between germline ends came to 29 bases. The CDR3 sequence is 19 residues long.

This clonotype appeared many times. The chain recombines TRBV7-9 with TRBJ2-7; D remains unclear. With 3 bases removed from V and 3 bases from J, the gap between germline ends came to 9 bases. Germline lookup yields CDR1 SEHNR and CDR2 FQNEAQ (reference sequence). The CDR3 has 13 amino acids. CDR3 amino acids: CASSLGRFYEQYF. For the CDR3, the DNA is TGTGCCAGCAGCTTGGGCAGGTTCTACGAGCAGTACTTC.

This clonotype was detected ten times or more. The chain couples TRBV20-1 to TRBJ2-2; TRBD2 matches 8 bases. V trimming: 0 bases; J trimming: 2 bases; junction bases outside the gene matches: 8. CDR1 DFQATT and CDR2 SNEGSKA come from the germline V gene (reference sequence). This CDR3 has 17 residues. Here the CDR3 DNA reads TGCAGTGCTAGAGATCCAGGGCTAGCGGGCAACACCGGGGAGCTGTTTTTT. This sequence encodes CSARDPGLAGNTGELFF.